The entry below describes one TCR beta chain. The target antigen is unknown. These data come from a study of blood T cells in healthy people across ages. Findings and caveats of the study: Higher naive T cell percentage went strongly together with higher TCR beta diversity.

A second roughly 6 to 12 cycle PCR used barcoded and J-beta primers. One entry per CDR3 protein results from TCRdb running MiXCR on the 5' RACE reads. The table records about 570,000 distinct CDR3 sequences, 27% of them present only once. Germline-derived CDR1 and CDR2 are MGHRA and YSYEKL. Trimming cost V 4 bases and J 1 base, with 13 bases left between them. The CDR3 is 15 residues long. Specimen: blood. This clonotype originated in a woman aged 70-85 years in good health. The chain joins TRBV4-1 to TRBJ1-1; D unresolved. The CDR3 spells CASSPSKARNTEAFF. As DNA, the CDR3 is TGCGCCAGCAGCCCCTCAAAGGCGAGGAACACTGAAGCTTTCTTT.